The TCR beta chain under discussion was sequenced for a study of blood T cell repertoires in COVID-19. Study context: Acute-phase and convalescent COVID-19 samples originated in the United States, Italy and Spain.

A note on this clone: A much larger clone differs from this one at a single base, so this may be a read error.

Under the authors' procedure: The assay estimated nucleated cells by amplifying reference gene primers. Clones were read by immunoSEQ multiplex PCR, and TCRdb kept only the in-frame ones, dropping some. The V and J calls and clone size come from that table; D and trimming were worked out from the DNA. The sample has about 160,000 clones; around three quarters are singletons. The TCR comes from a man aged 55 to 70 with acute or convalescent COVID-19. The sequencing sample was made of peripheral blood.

The DNA of the CDR3 is TGTGCCAGCAGCTTAGAAACAGGGAGCTCCTACGAGCAGTACTTC. It encodes CASSLETGSSYEQYF. The chain has TRBV7-3 and TRBJ2-7, with D tentatively TRBD1 (6 bases). Per the germline V gene, CDR1 is SGHTA and CDR2 is FQGTGA. CDR3 size: 15 residues. The V end lost 2 bases, the J end lost 0 bases, and 11 bases lay between the germline ends.